This entry features one T cell receptor beta chain sequence. Its cognate antigen is unknown. An approximately 0.5-1 mL peripheral blood aliquot was taken intraoperatively from four of eight donors. This CDR3 spans 15 amino acids. V shed 1 base, J shed 5 bases, and the junction held 6 bases outside the gene matches. CDR1 is SEHNR, CDR2 FQNEAQ, per germline (reference sequence). The record originates from a study of human thymus T cells. Regarding the study as a whole: In thymic and blood repertoires alike, V and J usage looked biased.

Assay used: immunoSEQ multiplex PCR; TCRdb lists only in-frame clones, some missing. The sample has 55,000 to 70,000 clones, nearly 95% seen once. The chain employs TRBV7-9 and TRBJ2-3; 7 nucleotides agree with TRBD2. The specimen sequenced was blood. The sequence came from a boy less than two years old with a congenital heart defect but otherwise immunologically healthy. CDR3 bases: TGTGCCAGCAGCTTAGACCGCCCTAGCGGAGATACGCAGTATTTT. Translated, it gives CASSLDRPSGDTQYF. Full variable domain (outside the CDR3, taken from reference TRBV7-9 and TRBJ2-3): DTGVSQNPRHKITKRGQNVTFRCDPISEHNRLYWYRQTLGQGPEFLTYFQNEAQLEKSRLLSDRFSAERPKGSFSTLEIQRTEQGDSAMYLCASSLDRPSGDTQYFGPGTRLTVL.